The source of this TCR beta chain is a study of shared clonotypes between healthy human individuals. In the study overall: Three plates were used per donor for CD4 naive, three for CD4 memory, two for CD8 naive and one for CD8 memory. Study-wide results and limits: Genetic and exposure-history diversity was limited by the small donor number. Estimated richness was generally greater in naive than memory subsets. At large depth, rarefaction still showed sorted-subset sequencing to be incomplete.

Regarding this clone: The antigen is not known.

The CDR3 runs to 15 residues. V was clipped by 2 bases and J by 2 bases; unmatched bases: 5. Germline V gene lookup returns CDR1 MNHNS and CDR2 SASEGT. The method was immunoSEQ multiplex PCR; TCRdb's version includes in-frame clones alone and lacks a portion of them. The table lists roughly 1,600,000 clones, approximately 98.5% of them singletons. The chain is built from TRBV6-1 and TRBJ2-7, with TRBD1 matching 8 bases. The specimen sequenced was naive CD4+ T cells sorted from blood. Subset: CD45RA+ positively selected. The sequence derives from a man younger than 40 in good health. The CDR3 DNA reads TGTGCCAGCAGTGAACTTGGGACAGGAACCTACGAGCAGTACTTC. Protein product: CASSELGTGTYEQYF.